These 20 T cell receptor beta chains were sequenced from one sample in a study of shared clonotypes between healthy human individuals. Using immunoSEQ multiplex PCR, the repertoire was profiled, and TCRdb retains in-frame clones only, with some absent. The data hold roughly 2,300,000 clones, with around 93% observed a single time. The sample consisted of naive CD4+ T cells from PBMCs. Subset here: CD45RA+ positively selected. These receptors were taken from a man younger than 35 in good health. Some clones in this sample may be carry-over from other donors' samples.

The chain employs TRBV11-2 and TRBJ2-3; 9 bases match TRBD2. This CDR3 contains 16 residues. CDR1 and CDR2 from the germline V gene are SGHAT and FQNNGV. Trimming at V came to 0 bases and at J to 4 bases, leaving 5 bases not matched to a gene. The CDR3: CASSLDVAGGPDTQYF. As DNA, the CDR3 is TGTGCCAGCAGCTTAGATGTGGCGGGAGGGCCAGATACGCAGTATTTT. Complete variable domain (other parts from reference TRBV11-2 and TRBJ2-3): EAGVAQSPRYKIIEKRQSVAFWCNPISGHATLYWYQQILGQGPKLLIQFQNNGVVDDSQLPKDRFSAERLKGVDSTLKIQPAKLEDSAVYLCASSLDVAGGPDTQYFGPGTRLTVL.

The chain carries TRBV28 and TRBJ1-2, with D unresolved. The germline CDR1 and CDR2 sequences are MDHEN and SYDVKM. The ends were cut back, 4 bases at V and 1 base at J, with 13 bases in the middle. The CDR3 is made up of 15 amino acids. CDR3 protein: CASSSIGPYNYGYTF. The CDR3, as DNA: TGTGCCAGCAGTTCCATTGGCCCCTATAACTATGGCTACACCTTC.

This clone appeared a single time. The V gene is TRBV6-1, the J gene TRBJ2-7; no clear D. V was clipped by 2 bases and J by 7 bases, with 12 bases between them. The germline V gene has CDR1 MNHNS and CDR2 SASEGT. The CDR3 loop spans 13 amino acids. The CDR3 loop is CASSERSQAEQYF. CDR3 DNA sequence: TGTGCCAGCAGTGAAAGGTCCCAGGCGGAGCAGTACTTC.

The V gene is TRBV7-8, the J gene TRBJ2-7; D call uncertain. V lost 4 bases and J lost 2, with 6 bases in between. Germline V gene lookup returns CDR1 SGHVS and CDR2 FQNEAQ. The CDR3 sequence is 12 residues long. CDR3 DNA: TGTGCCAGCAGCTCCCGAGCCTACGAGCAGTACTTC. Translated: CASSSRAYEQYF.

The V gene is TRBV7-7, the J gene TRBJ2-1, with D perhaps matching TRBD2 (6 bases). Between the trimmed V and J ends, which lost 6 bases and 4 bases, there was a span of 16 bases. Germline assignment: CDR1 SSHAT and CDR2 FNYEAQ (reference sequence). This CDR3 is 15 amino acids long. CDR3 DNA sequence: TGTGCCAGCAGTCCCGGGACTCGCCTTTACAATGAGCAGTTCTTC. Protein product: CASSPGTRLYNEQFF. Full variable domain (missing parts from reference TRBV7-7 and TRBJ2-1): GAGVSQSPRYKVTKRGQDVTLRCDPISSHATLYWYQQALGQGPEFLTYFNYEAQPDKSGLPSDRFSAERPEGSISTLTIQRTEQRDSAMYRCASSPGTRLYNEQFFGPGTRLTVL.

The genes are TRBV4-1 and TRBJ1-5; no clear D gene. The CDR3 covers 15 residues. Germline values: CDR1 MGHRA, CDR2 YSYEKL. Trimming stripped 4 bases from V and 5 bases from J, with 15 bases between. The CDR3 bases are TGCGCCAGCAGCCCCCTAGGGTTCCCAGATCAGCCCCAGCATTTT. Residues: CASSPLGFPDQPQHF.

CDR3 sequence reads: CASSLRATSGSSYEQYF. CDR3 DNA sequence: TGTGCCAGCAGCTTAAGGGCCACTAGCGGGAGCTCCTACGAGCAGTACTTC. This sequence joins TRBV7-2 and TRBJ2-7; TRBD2 matches 11 bases. Trimming cost V 2 bases and J 0 bases; bases outside gene matches: 6. The V gene's germline CDR1 is SGHTA and CDR2 FQGNSA. This CDR3 has 17 amino acids.

The V call is TRBV20-1, the J call TRBJ1-1; D not resolved. The germline gives CDR1 DFQATT, CDR2 SNEGSKA (reference sequence). Trimming removed 3 bases at V and 10 bases at J, with 6 bases between. The CDR3 is 9 amino acids. The CDR3 nucleotides read TGCAGTGCTAGCCCCCGAGCTTTCTTT. Translated: CSASPRAFF.

In regard to this clone: Other DNA sequences of this sample code for an identical CDR3. The genes are TRBV9 and TRBJ1-3; D is uncertain. Trimming shortened V by 3 bases and J by 1 base, and 8 bases separated the two germline ends. CDR1 is SGDLS, CDR2 YYNGEE, per germline. This CDR3 region has 14 residues. The CDR3 sequence is CASSEGLSGNTIYF. The CDR3 DNA reads as TGTGCCAGCAGCGAGGGCCTTTCTGGAAACACCATATATTTT.

V usage is TRBV2 and J usage is TRBJ1-1, with D unclear. The ends were cut back, 7 bases at V and 7 bases at J, with 10 bases in the middle. The CDR3 is made up of 11 amino acids. CDR1 is SNHLY, CDR2 FYNNEI, per germline. The CDR3 is CASTYTDEAFF. CDR3 bases: TGTGCCAGCACCTACACGGATGAAGCTTTCTTT.

In DNA form, the CDR3 reads TGCGCCAGCAGCTTGAAGCCGCGCGCCACAGATGGGGGTCATTTTTACGAGCAGTACTTC. Protein sequence: CASSLKPRATDGGHFYEQYF. The chain has TRBV5-1 and TRBJ2-7; TRBD1 or TRBD2 may be the D gene (5 bases each). The CDR3 is 20 amino acids. V dropped 1 base and J dropped 4 bases, with 30 bases sitting between them. CDR1 and CDR2 (germline): SGHRS, YFSETQ.

The chain couples TRBV5-1 to TRBJ2-1; D unresolved. The V gene's germline CDR1 is SGHRS and CDR2 YFSETQ. V lost 0 bases and J lost 4, with 8 bases in between. This CDR3 contains 14 residues. DNA of the CDR3: TGCGCCAGCAGCTTGGCCCAACAGTACAATGAGCAGTTCTTC. Translated, it gives CASSLAQQYNEQFF. Combining the CDR3 with reference TRBV5-1 and TRBJ2-1 gives the whole variable domain KAGVTQTPRYLIKTRGQQVTLSCSPISGHRSVSWYQQTPGQGLQFLFEYFSETQRNKGNFPGRFSGRQFSNSRSEMNVSTLELGDSALYLCASSLAQQYNEQFFGPGTRLTVL.

The CDR3 loop reads CASSYSWGNEQYF. The CDR3 DNA reads as TGTGCCAGCAGTTACTCGTGGGGGAACGAGCAGTACTTC. This chain connects TRBV6-6 to TRBJ2-7; tentatively, D is TRBD1 or TRBD2 (5 bases each). The V and J ends lost 0 bases and 5 bases respectively, with 8 bases between them. The CDR3 sequence is 13 residues long. CDR1 MNHNY and CDR2 SVGAGI come from the germline V gene (reference sequence).

The chain couples TRBV5-4 to TRBJ2-7, with D unclear. Germline V gene sequence: CDR1 SGHNT, CDR2 YYREEE (reference sequence). The V end was cut by 0 bases, the J end by 0 bases, with 13 bases between. The CDR3 consists of 16 residues. The CDR3 reads CASSLVSRVSSYEQYF. The DNA for the CDR3 is TGTGCCAGCAGCTTGGTCTCTCGGGTGAGCTCCTACGAGCAGTACTTC.

The chain uses TRBV5-8 and TRBJ2-6; D unclear. Trimming left V 0 bases short and J 2 bases short, with 3 bases between. Looked up from germline, CDR1 is SGHTS and CDR2 is YDEGEE. CDR3 size: 14 residues. The chain's CDR3 is CASSLGTGANVLTF. As DNA, the CDR3 is TGTGCCAGCAGCTTGGGCACTGGGGCCAACGTCCTGACTTTC.

CDR3: CASSPSLGQIYEQYF. The CDR3 nucleotides are TGCGCCAGCAGCCCCTCTCTAGGACAGATCTACGAGCAGTACTTC. The V and J genes are TRBV5-1 and TRBJ2-7, with D maybe TRBD1 (6 bases). This CDR3 contains 15 residues. Germline lookup yields CDR1 SGHRS and CDR2 YFSETQ. V was shortened by 4 bases and J by 3 bases, with 17 bases between the two germline ends. Based on the CDR3 plus reference TRBV5-1 and TRBJ2-7, the full variable domain is KAGVTQTPRYLIKTRGQQVTLSCSPISGHRSVSWYQQTPGQGLQFLFEYFSETQRNKGNFPGRFSGRQFSNSRSEMNVSTLELGDSALYLCASSPSLGQIYEQYFGPGTRLTVT.

This rearrangement joins TRBV6-5 to TRBJ1-1, with D maybe TRBD1 (5 bases). CDR3 length: 15 residues. Looked up from germline, CDR1 is MNHEY and CDR2 is SVGAGI. Deletions cut 5 bases from V and 3 bases from J, with 16 bases between. The CDR3 coding sequence is TGTGCCAGCAGTCCCCCCGGGGGGAGGTACACTGAAGCTTTCTTT. This translates into CASSPPGGRYTEAFF.

The rearrangement links TRBV7-2 to TRBJ2-5; the D is unclear. CDR3 length: 17 amino acids. Trimming pared 4 bases from V and 5 bases from J, leaving 23 bases between. Germline V gene data show CDR1 as SGHTA and CDR2 as FQGNSA. The CDR3 bases are TGTGCCAGCAGCTCGCGCGTATGGACGGTGGTCGGGGAGACCCAGTACTTC. This gives the protein CASSSRVWTVVGETQYF.

The rearrangement uses TRBV7-2 and TRBJ2-7; TRBD2 agrees at 8 bases. The CDR3 totals 16 residues. CDR1 and CDR2 (germline): SGHTA, FQGNSA. The V gene end was trimmed by 0 bases and the J gene end by 0 bases; junction bases not matched to a gene: 4. The CDR3 protein is CASSLALAGISYEQYF. In DNA, the CDR3 is TGTGCCAGCAGCTTAGCTCTAGCGGGTATCTCCTACGAGCAGTACTTC.

V and J are TRBV6-5 and TRBJ2-7; D is unclear. The V gene lost 4 bases and the J gene lost 5 bases, with 9 bases spanning the gap. The CDR3 consists of 12 residues. Germline V gene data show CDR1 as MNHEY and CDR2 as SVGAGI. CDR3 DNA sequence: TGTGCCAGCAGTTCCCTCCTACACGAGCAGTACTTC. Encoded protein: CASSSLLHEQYF.